Shown below are 4 T cell receptor beta chains from a single sample sequenced in a study of Ad26.COV2.S vaccination and SARS-CoV-2 variants. The treatment is: about 20 received Ad26.COV2.S at low or high dose, single or two shots; about 5 received placebo; per-sample allocation not given. Sample collection was performed on day 63 after the first vaccine or placebo injection. Data came from immunoSEQ multiplex PCR; TCRdb stores just in-frame clones and leaves some out. This table holds around 450,000 clones, 70% to 90% found once. This sample comprised peripheral blood, obtained in a trial of Ad26.COV2.S vaccine versus placebo. The receptors were gathered from a person aged 18-65 years who received the Ad26.COV2.S COVID-19 vaccine or a placebo.

The gene calls are TRBV2 and TRBJ2-1, with a tentative D call TRBD2 (5 bases). The V and J ends lost 4 bases and 4 bases respectively, with 8 bases between them. The germline V gene encodes CDR1 SNHLY and CDR2 FYNNEI. The CDR3 has 13 residues. The CDR3 here is CASSGPGYNEQFF. The CDR3 nucleotides are TGTGCCAGCAGTGGACCGGGGTACAATGAGCAGTTCTTC.

The V gene is TRBV7-2, the J gene TRBJ1-2; 8 bases fit TRBD1. Germline V lookup: CDR1 SGHTA, CDR2 FQGNSA. CDR3 size: 14 residues. Losses at the gene ends were 6 bases for V and 6 bases for J; bases not matched to a gene: 9. DNA of the CDR3: TGTGCCAGCAGACACCGGGACAGGCTAAATGGCTACACCTTC. This sequence encodes CASRHRDRLNGYTF.

The chain has TRBV2 and TRBJ2-1, with D unresolved. Trimming removed 4 bases from V and 0 bases from J, with 19 bases in between. Germline V CDR1 and CDR2: SNHLY, FYNNEI. The CDR3 has 18 residues. CDR3 sequence: CASSGEPEAGSSYNEQFF. In DNA form, the CDR3 reads TGTGCCAGCAGTGGGGAACCCGAGGCTGGCAGCTCCTACAATGAGCAGTTCTTC.

The chain couples TRBV6-6 to TRBJ1-1, with D tentatively TRBD1 (6 bases). The V gene's germline CDR1 is MNHNY and CDR2 SVGAGI (reference sequence). Trimming took 2 bases from V and 4 from J, leaving 17 bases between them. The CDR3 runs to 16 residues. This chain's CDR3 is CASSYQGPVPITEAFF. The CDR3 coding sequence is TGTGCCAGCAGTTACCAGGGGCCGGTGCCGATCACTGAAGCTTTCTTT.